The 20 T cell receptor beta chains reported below all come from one sample, sequenced in a study of T cell responses to AZD1222 COVID-19 vaccine (dated by TCRdb to the early 2020s). The sample's time point, from its label and the paper: baseline before first vaccination. The method was the immunoSEQ multiplex PCR assay. TCRdb holds this immuneACCESS table with in-frame rearrangements only. Some clones are missing; in checked studies, unresolved V genes explain under half, and the rest has no known cause. The sample records about 140,000 clones, over 65% of which are singletons. The top ten clonotypes cover over 3.5% of the sample. The material sequenced was peripheral blood, taken on day 0 of AZD1222 vaccination. These receptor sequences come from an adult in good health.

The V and J genes are TRBV5-8 and TRBJ2-7, with 7 positions matching TRBD1. CDR1 is SGHTS and CDR2 is YDEGEE in the germline V gene. The CDR3 consists of 11 residues. The ends lost 4 bases at V and 9 bases at J; junction bases unmatched: 4. The chain's CDR3 is CASSADRLQYF. The CDR3 DNA is TGTGCCAGCAGCGCGGACAGGTTGCAGTACTTC.

J is TRBJ1-1 and V is TRBV25-1; no definite D call. The CDR3 consists of 12 residues. With 6 bases removed from V and 1 base from J, the gap between germline ends came to 6 bases. Germline V CDR1 and CDR2: MGHDK, SYGVNS. The CDR3 region has the DNA TGTGCCAGCAGAGGCCAGAACACTGAAGCTTTCTTT. Translating gives CASRGQNTEAFF.

This chain links TRBV7-7 with TRBJ1-3; TRBD1 matches at 9 bases. After removal of 1 base from V and 2 bases from J, the junction contained 0 bases not matched to a gene. The CDR3 covers 15 residues. CDR1 SSHAT and CDR2 FNYEAQ come from the germline V gene (reference sequence). This CDR3 reads CASSLGTGAGNTIYF. CDR3 nucleotide sequence: TGTGCCAGCAGCTTAGGGACAGGGGCTGGAAACACCATATATTTT.

This chain joins TRBV5-1 and TRBJ1-1, with TRBD1 matching over 8 bases. CDR1 is SGHRS and CDR2 is YFSETQ in the germline V gene. Losses at the gene ends were 0 bases for V and 4 bases for J; bases not matched to a gene: 8. This CDR3 is 16 amino acids long. In DNA, the CDR3 is TGCGCCAGCAGCTTGGAACAGGGGGTGACGAGCACTGAAGCTTTCTTT. Its translation: CASSLEQGVTSTEAFF. The full variable domain, its missing parts supplied by reference TRBV5-1 and TRBJ1-1, is KAGVTQTPRYLIKTRGQQVTLSCSPISGHRSVSWYQQTPGQGLQFLFEYFSETQRNKGNFPGRFSGRQFSNSRSEMNVSTLELGDSALYLCASSLEQGVTSTEAFFGQGTRLTVV.

This clone was observed a few times. The chain combines TRBV5-1 with TRBJ1-2, with a tentative D call TRBD1 (6 bases). This CDR3 is built from 14 residues. The germline gives CDR1 SGHRS, CDR2 YFSETQ. Trimming took 4 bases from V and 6 from J, leaving 16 bases between them. CDR3: CASSGKGGRDGYTF. The CDR3 DNA follows: TGCGCCAGCAGCGGTAAAGGGGGAAGAGATGGCTACACCTTC.

The rearrangement joins TRBV5-5 to TRBJ1-3; TRBD1 agrees at 9 bases. The CDR3 is 14 amino acids. The germline V gene encodes CDR1 SGHKS and CDR2 YYEKEE (reference sequence). V gave up 5 bases and J gave up 4 bases; unmatched junction bases: 4. CDR3 in DNA: TGTGCCAGCAGGTTCACAGGGGGCGGAAACACCATATATTTT. It translates to CASRFTGGGNTIYF.

There are a few counts of this clone. The rearrangement links TRBV15 to TRBJ1-6, with a weak D call TRBD1 (6 bases). Germline CDR1 LNHNV, CDR2 YYDKDF (reference sequence). With 2 bases removed from V and 10 bases from J, the gap between germline ends came to 21 bases. CDR3 size: 17 residues. DNA for the CDR3: TGTGCCACCAGCAGACCGGGTCAGGGGAAACGAGTATCACCCCTCCACTTT. It translates to CATSRPGQGKRVSPLHF.

V and J are TRBV27 and TRBJ2-5; D may be TRBD1 (5 bases). This CDR3 has 14 residues. Trimming removed 6 bases at V and 4 bases at J, with 15 bases between. The germline CDR1 and CDR2 sequences are MNHEY and SMNVEV (reference sequence). As DNA, the CDR3 is TGTGCCAGCAGCGGTGGGGCCTGGGGAGAGACCCAGTACTTC. This translates into CASSGGAWGETQYF.

The chain couples TRBV28 to TRBJ1-1; D may be TRBD1 (6 bases). Trimming stripped 1 base from V and 3 bases from J, with 9 bases between. Germline assignment: CDR1 MDHEN and CDR2 SYDVKM. The CDR3 is made up of 14 amino acids. CDR3 DNA: TGTGCCAGCAGTTTATCCGGGGGCTACACTGAAGCTTTCTTT. Its protein product is CASSLSGGYTEAFF.

This chain joins TRBV6-4 and TRBJ2-3; 7 bases map to TRBD1. Germline V gene lookup returns CDR1 MRHNA and CDR2 SNTAGT. V trimming: 4 bases; J trimming: 4 bases; junction bases outside the gene matches: 5. This CDR3 region has 14 residues. DNA for the CDR3: TGTGCCAGCAGTGCAGCCCAGGGGGCAGATACGCAGTATTTT. This codes for CASSAAQGADTQYF.

This clone was recorded once. The chain recombines TRBV5-1 with TRBJ1-4; D unresolved. The CDR3 sequence is 15 residues long. V was pared by 0 bases and J by 8 bases, with 14 bases between. Germline V CDR1 and CDR2: SGHRS, YFSETQ. CDR3 loop: CASSLDFRGREKLFF. The CDR3 DNA reads as TGCGCCAGCAGCTTGGATTTTCGCGGGCGGGAAAAACTGTTTTTT.

The V and J genes are TRBV5-1 and TRBJ1-1, with 10 nucleotides matching TRBD1. This CDR3 region has 16 residues. Trimming at V came to 4 bases and at J to 4 bases, leaving 10 bases not matched to a gene. Germline values: CDR1 SGHRS, CDR2 YFSETQ. The CDR3 loop reads CASSPNFGQGGTEAFF. The CDR3 DNA sequence: TGCGCCAGCAGCCCCAATTTTGGACAGGGGGGCACTGAAGCTTTCTTT. The full variable domain, rest sourced from reference TRBV5-1 and TRBJ1-1, is KAGVTQTPRYLIKTRGQQVTLSCSPISGHRSVSWYQQTPGQGLQFLFEYFSETQRNKGNFPGRFSGRQFSNSRSEMNVSTLELGDSALYLCASSPNFGQGGTEAFFGQGTRLTVV.

This chain connects TRBV24-1 to TRBJ1-3, with 10 bases aligning to TRBD1. Losses at the gene ends were 2 bases for V and 1 base for J; bases not matched to a gene: 16. The CDR3 length is 21 residues. Germline CDR1 is KGHDR and CDR2 is SFDVKD. The CDR3: CATSDWGGSVDRGLSGNTIYF. CDR3 nucleotides: TGTGCCACCAGTGATTGGGGGGGCTCGGTTGACAGGGGGCTGTCTGGAAACACCATATATTTT.

This clone appeared a single time. The chain links TRBV5-1 to TRBJ1-2, with D possibly matching TRBD1 (5 bases). This CDR3 comprises 13 residues. V gave up 0 bases and J gave up 8 bases, with 11 bases separating them. Germline CDR1 and CDR2: SGHRS and YFSETQ. The CDR3 here is CASSLDRPGGYTF. CDR3 coding DNA: TGCGCCAGCAGCTTGGACAGGCCTGGGGGCTACACCTTC.

The genes are TRBV3-1 (or the pseudogene TRBV3-2) and TRBJ1-5; D might be TRBD1 (6 bases). From germline, CDR1 is LGHDT and CDR2 YNNKEL (reference sequence). Trimming stripped 3 bases from V and 6 bases from J, with 21 bases between. The CDR3 runs 17 residues. The DNA for the CDR3 is TGTGCCAGCAGCCAGGGGAATTTACAGGGAGTTAGTCAGCCCCAGCATTTT. Translated, it gives CASSQGNLQGVSQPQHF.

The chain has TRBV30 and TRBJ1-2; TRBD1 might be the D (6 bases). Germline CDR1 reads GTSNPN; CDR2 reads SVGIG (reference sequence). CDR3 length: 13 residues. V lost 3 bases, J lost 5 bases, and 13 bases lay in between. This CDR3 reads CAWSLGGAYGYTF. The CDR3, as DNA: TGTGCCTGGAGCCTTGGGGGCGCGTATGGCTACACCTTC.

This clone was counted only a few times. The chain links TRBV28 to TRBJ1-2, with 8 positions matching TRBD1. Germline CDR1 reads MDHEN; CDR2 reads SYDVKM. This CDR3 has 15 residues. J lost 4 bases, V lost 4 bases, and 8 bases had no gene match. In nucleotides, the CDR3 is TGTGCCAGCAGTTACCCGGACAGGGTGAGCTATGGCTACACCTTC. Translation: CASSYPDRVSYGYTF.

CDR3 bases: TGTGCCAGCAGACCCCCTACTAGCGGAGAACGCACAGATACGCAGTATTTT. Translated: CASRPPTSGERTDTQYF. This chain uses TRBV6-4 with TRBJ2-3; TRBD2 matches at 8 bases. V shed 6 bases and J 1 base; nucleotides not matched to a gene: 12. The germline V gene encodes CDR1 MRHNA and CDR2 SNTAGT. The CDR3 has 17 amino acids.

The CDR3 reads CASSLAGTGRKAFF. Here the CDR3 DNA reads TGTGCCAGCAGCTTAGCGGGGACAGGGCGGAAAGCTTTCTTT. This chain connects TRBV11-2 to TRBJ1-1; 9 bases match TRBD1. The junction had 6 bases not matched to a gene; V was cut back by 1 base and J by 9 bases. This CDR3 comprises 14 residues. Germline CDR1 and CDR2: SGHAT and FQNNGV.

The chain recombines TRBV5-1 with TRBJ2-1, with TRBD2 matching 8 bases. After removal of 5 bases from V and 5 bases from J, the junction contained 9 bases not matched to a gene. The CDR3 has 15 residues. The germline gives CDR1 SGHRS, CDR2 YFSETQ. CDR3 loop: CASRIFGGADNEQFF. In DNA form, the CDR3 reads TGCGCCAGCAGGATTTTCGGGGGGGCTGACAATGAGCAGTTCTTC.